A selection of T cell receptor beta chains follows, all from one sample in a study of OX40 agonist ivuxolimab in advanced cancers. Assay: immunoSEQ multiplex PCR; the TCRdb copy retains only in-frame clones and omits some. The sample carries about 61,000 clones, 70% to 90% recorded once. The source material was CD4+ or CD8+ T cells sorted from blood, sampled in a trial of the OX40 agonist ivuxolimab. The source of these receptors is an adult with an advanced solid tumor such as melanoma, head and neck, liver or kidney cancer. The CDR3 runs from the conserved cysteine through the conserved F or W. D genes are given only for firm matches. Expanded clones get a size class; other rows say once, few or many, or leave the size out.

DNA: TGCGCCAGCAGTGAGTTTCATCGGTTCCGAGGGGGGTTCTATGGCTACACCTTC
CDR3: CASSEFHRFRGGFYGYTF
J: TRBJ1-2
size: -
D: -
V: TRBV10-1

DNA: TGCAGCGTGCCCAGGGTTGGGGAGCAGTATTTT
CDR3: CSVPRVGEQYF
J: TRBJ2-3
size: -
D: -
V: TRBV29-1

DNA: TGTGCCAGCACCCCGGGACTAGCGGGGGGCCTGAGCTCCTACGAGCAGTACTTC
CDR3: CASTPGLAGGLSSYEQYF
J: TRBJ2-7
size: -
D: TRBD2
V: TRBV11-2

DNA: TGTGCCAGCAGCCGGACACAGGGGACTAACTATGGCTACACCTTC
CDR3: CASSRTQGTNYGYTF
J: TRBJ1-2
size: -
D: TRBD1
V: TRBV7-2

DNA: TGTGCCTGGGGATTAAACTATGAGCAGTTCTTC
CDR3: CAWGLNYEQFF
J: TRBJ2-1
size: -
D: -
V: TRBV30

DNA: TGTGCCAGCTTCTCTCCCAGGGGGGGGACCTCCTACGAGCAGTACTTC
CDR3: CASFSPRGGTSYEQYF
J: TRBJ2-7
size: -
D: -
V: TRBV28

DNA: TGTGCCAGCAGGACAGGGAACTATGGCTACACCTTC
CDR3: CASRTGNYGYTF
J: TRBJ1-2
size: -
D: TRBD1
V: TRBV6-6

DNA: TGTGCCACCAGCAAGGACAGGGGTAATGAAAAACTGTTTTTT
CDR3: CATSKDRGNEKLFF
J: TRBJ1-4
size: -
D: TRBD1
V: TRBV15

DNA: TGTGCCACCAGCAGAGATCGGCGGGACAGGGGGCATCCAAACTATGGCTACACCTTC
CDR3: CATSRDRRDRGHPNYGYTF
J: TRBJ1-2
size: few
D: TRBD1
V: TRBV15

DNA: TGTGCCAGCAGCTTAGTTGGTACGCAGTATTTT
CDR3: CASSLVGTQYF
J: TRBJ2-3
size: -
D: -
V: TRBV7-6

DNA: TGTGCCAGCAGTGAGTCCGGGACAGGGTACAATGAGCAGTTCTTC
CDR3: CASSESGTGYNEQFF
J: TRBJ2-1
size: -
D: TRBD1
V: TRBV2

DNA: TGTGCCAGCAGCTTAGAGTTTGGCAGGGCCCACGAGCAGTACTTC
CDR3: CASSLEFGRAHEQYF
J: TRBJ2-7
size: -
D: -
V: TRBV11-2

DNA: TGTGCCACCAGCAGAGTTCCCGCAGGGATGAGCTCCTACAATGAGCAGTTCTTC
CDR3: CATSRVPAGMSSYNEQFF
J: TRBJ2-1
size: -
D: -
V: TRBV15

DNA: TGCAGCGTTGGACTAGCGGGGAATACGCAGTATTTT
CDR3: CSVGLAGNTQYF
J: TRBJ2-3
size: few
D: TRBD2
V: TRBV29-1

DNA: TGTGCCAGCTCACATCCGACCGGGGACAATGAGCAGTTCTTC
CDR3: CASSHPTGDNEQFF
J: TRBJ2-1
size: once
D: -
V: TRBV18

DNA: TGTGCCAGCAGGGGCGGGGGACAGGGGGCAGAGGGCTACACCTTC
CDR3: CASRGGGQGAEGYTF
J: TRBJ1-2
size: -
D: TRBD1
V: TRBV28

DNA: TGTGCCAGCAGCTTAGGAACAGGGCCTGGAAACACCATATATTTT
CDR3: CASSLGTGPGNTIYF
J: TRBJ1-3
size: once
D: -
V: TRBV7-7

DNA: TGTGCCAGCAGTTACTCCAAACTAGCGAATACGCAGTATTTT
CDR3: CASSYSKLANTQYF
J: TRBJ2-3
size: -
D: TRBD2
V: TRBV6-5

DNA: TGTGCCAGCAGTGTAAAGGGGAATCAGCCCCAGCATTTT
CDR3: CASSVKGNQPQHF
J: TRBJ1-5
size: -
D: -
V: TRBV2

DNA: TGTGCCAGTAGTAAAGGGACCTACGAGCAGTACTTC
CDR3: CASSKGTYEQYF
J: TRBJ2-7
size: few
D: -
V: TRBV19

DNA: TGCGCCAGCAGCTTCCGGGACGGGTTCAAACCCTCCTATAATTCACCCCTCCACTTT
CDR3: CASSFRDGFKPSYNSPLHF
J: TRBJ1-6
size: -
D: -
V: TRBV5-1

DNA: TGCGCCAGCAGCCAAGTATGGGTCACTGAAGCTTTCTTT
CDR3: CASSQVWVTEAFF
J: TRBJ1-1
size: once
D: -
V: TRBV4-1

DNA: TGTGCCAGCAGCTTAGATATGGCGGGGGGAATAGATACGCAGTATTTT
CDR3: CASSLDMAGGIDTQYF
J: TRBJ2-3
size: -
D: TRBD2
V: TRBV11-2

DNA: TGCGCCAGCAGTATTGGGGGGGCAGTCTACGAGCAGTACTTC
CDR3: CASSIGGAVYEQYF
J: TRBJ2-7
size: -
D: -
V: TRBV5-1

DNA: TGTGCCAGCAGCCAAGCCCGGCTAGCGGGAAACAATGAGCAGTTCTTC
CDR3: CASSQARLAGNNEQFF
J: TRBJ2-1
size: -
D: TRBD2
V: TRBV4-2

DNA: TGTGCCAGCAGCCCCCGGCGGGACAATCAGCCCCAGCATTTT
CDR3: CASSPRRDNQPQHF
J: TRBJ1-5
size: -
D: -
V: TRBV7-8

DNA: TGTGCCAGCAGTTCCATCACCGGGACTCCCTCGGGAGATACGCAGTATTTT
CDR3: CASSSITGTPSGDTQYF
J: TRBJ2-3
size: once
D: -
V: TRBV11-2

DNA: TGTGCCAGCCGATACGGAACTTCCACAGATACGCAGTATTTT
CDR3: CASRYGTSTDTQYF
J: TRBJ2-3
size: -
D: -
V: TRBV27

DNA: TGTGCCACCAGCAGAGGAGACCTTTACGAGCAGTACTTC
CDR3: CATSRGDLYEQYF
J: TRBJ2-7
size: -
D: -
V: TRBV15

DNA: TGCGCCAGCAGCTTGGCTACAGGGAGGCACGAGCAGTACTTC
CDR3: CASSLATGRHEQYF
J: TRBJ2-7
size: -
D: -
V: TRBV5-1

DNA: TGTGCCAGCAGCTTAACCTCAAGTGAGAACACTGAAGCTTTCTTT
CDR3: CASSLTSSENTEAFF
J: TRBJ1-1
size: -
D: -
V: TRBV7-3

DNA: TGTGCCAGCAGAGATCGGACTAGCGGGGGGGCCTACAATGAGCAGTTCTTC
CDR3: CASRDRTSGGAYNEQFF
J: TRBJ2-1
size: -
D: TRBD2
V: TRBV5-4

DNA: TGTGCCACCTTACAGGGGGTCAATCAGCCCCAGCATTTT
CDR3: CATLQGVNQPQHF
J: TRBJ1-5
size: -
D: TRBD1
V: TRBV19

DNA: TGCGCCAGCAGCCACGAACCGGGACCTGGGAACACTGAAGCTTTCTTT
CDR3: CASSHEPGPGNTEAFF
J: TRBJ1-1
size: -
D: -
V: TRBV4-3

DNA: TGCGCCAGCAGCTTGGTCAACAGGGAAGATACGCAGTATTTT
CDR3: CASSLVNREDTQYF
J: TRBJ2-3
size: -
D: -
V: TRBV5-1

DNA: TGTGCCAGCAGCCGCCGCGTAGGTGAAAAACTGTTTTTT
CDR3: CASSRRVGEKLFF
J: TRBJ1-4
size: -
D: -
V: TRBV9

DNA: TGTGCCAGCAGCCAGGCTAGCGGGAGGGCACTATACAATGAGCAGTTCTTC
CDR3: CASSQASGRALYNEQFF
J: TRBJ2-1
size: -
D: TRBD2
V: TRBV4-2

DNA: TGTGCCAGCAGTTTAGCCCCCCACGGGGGCTACGAGCAGTACTTC
CDR3: CASSLAPHGGYEQYF
J: TRBJ2-7
size: -
D: -
V: TRBV27

DNA: TGTGCCAGCATCTCGACAGGGGTCACTGAAGCTTTCTTT
CDR3: CASISTGVTEAFF
J: TRBJ1-1
size: -
D: TRBD1
V: TRBV6-5

DNA: TGCGCCAGCAGCTTTGCACCTCGACCGGGACGTTCGAACACCGGGGAGCTGTTTTTT
CDR3: CASSFAPRPGRSNTGELFF
J: TRBJ2-2
size: -
D: -
V: TRBV5-1

DNA: TGTGCCACCAGCAGAGATTTAGGGACAGTCTCCTACGAGCAGTACTTC
CDR3: CATSRDLGTVSYEQYF
J: TRBJ2-7
size: -
D: TRBD1
V: TRBV15

DNA: TGTGCCAGCAGCCAAGATTGGGGTGGGGGACCCGGGTCACCTAATGAAAAACTGTTTTTT
CDR3: CASSQDWGGGPGSPNEKLFF
J: TRBJ1-4
size: -
D: -
V: TRBV4-2

DNA: TGTGCCAGCTCACCACGGACAGATACGCAGTATTTT
CDR3: CASSPRTDTQYF
J: TRBJ2-3
size: -
D: -
V: TRBV18

DNA: TGTGCCAGCAGTGACTTGTCGAGGGGCGCATACACCATATATTTT
CDR3: CASSDLSRGAYTIYF
J: TRBJ1-3
size: once
D: -
V: TRBV25-1

DNA: TGTGCCAGTAGAGATGGCTACACCTTC
CDR3: CASRDGYTF
J: TRBJ1-2
size: few
D: -
V: TRBV2

DNA: TGTGCCTGGAGTGTATTTCAGCCAGACTCCGGGACAGGGGTATCACCCCTCCACTTT
CDR3: CAWSVFQPDSGTGVSPLHF
J: TRBJ1-6
size: -
D: TRBD1
V: TRBV30

DNA: TGTGCCAGCAGTGCATCCGGGACAGGGACCGGGGAGCAGTACTTC
CDR3: CASSASGTGTGEQYF
J: TRBJ2-7
size: -
D: TRBD1
V: TRBV25-1

DNA: TGTGCCAGCAGCCCATGGACAGCCAACTATGGCTACACCTTC
CDR3: CASSPWTANYGYTF
J: TRBJ1-2
size: -
D: -
V: TRBV11-2

DNA: TGCGCCAGCAGCTTCGACAGGGGACCCGGGGAGCTGTTTTTT
CDR3: CASSFDRGPGELFF
J: TRBJ2-2
size: -
D: TRBD1
V: TRBV5-1

DNA: TGTGCCAGCAGTTTATCGGGACAGGGCACTGAAGCTTTCTTT
CDR3: CASSLSGQGTEAFF
J: TRBJ1-1
size: -
D: TRBD1
V: TRBV27

DNA: TGTGCCAGCAGCACGGGACAGACTAACACTGAAGCTTTCTTT
CDR3: CASSTGQTNTEAFF
J: TRBJ1-1
size: -
D: TRBD1
V: TRBV9

DNA: TGTGCCAGCAGTACCACAGAACGAGATGCGCAGTATTTT
CDR3: CASSTTERDAQYF
J: TRBJ2-3
size: -
D: -
V: TRBV6-1

DNA: TGCGCCAGCAGCTTGTCGGGTATGAACACTGAAGCTTTCTTT
CDR3: CASSLSGMNTEAFF
J: TRBJ1-1
size: -
D: -
V: TRBV5-1

DNA: TGCGCCAGCAGCTTCGTAGGGAACACTGAAGCTTTCTTT
CDR3: CASSFVGNTEAFF
J: TRBJ1-1
size: -
D: -
V: TRBV5-1

DNA: TGTGCCAGCAGTCGCACTAGAGGGTTTGAAAAACTGTTTTTT
CDR3: CASSRTRGFEKLFF
J: TRBJ1-4
size: -
D: -
V: TRBV27

DNA: TGTGCCAGCTCACTATCGACAGGCGGCGAGACCCAGTACTTC
CDR3: CASSLSTGGETQYF
J: TRBJ2-5
size: -
D: -
V: TRBV18

DNA: TGTGCCAGCAGCCAGGACAGGCTGGACTATGGCTACACCTTC
CDR3: CASSQDRLDYGYTF
J: TRBJ1-2
size: -
D: TRBD1
V: TRBV4-2

DNA: TGTGCCAGCAGTTACATAAGACAGGAGAATTCACCCCTCCACTTT
CDR3: CASSYIRQENSPLHF
J: TRBJ1-6
size: -
D: -
V: TRBV6-5

DNA: TGTGCCATCAGTGATGTCCGGGGTTCTGGTGGCTACACCTTC
CDR3: CAISDVRGSGGYTF
J: TRBJ1-2
size: -
D: -
V: TRBV10-3

DNA: TGTGCTAGTAACGGGGCAGGGAACACTGAAGCTTTCTTT
CDR3: CASNGAGNTEAFF
J: TRBJ1-1
size: -
D: -
V: TRBV12-5